The rows below give T cell receptor beta chains drawn from one sample of a study of blood T cell repertoires in COVID-19. Repertoires were generated with immunoSEQ multiplex PCR, while TCRdb's copy carries only in-frame clones and drops some. The sample consists of roughly 84,000 clones, about 78% of them appearing once. Sequenced material: peripheral blood. The receptors shown here come from a man between 60 and 75 years old with COVID-19, enrolled during active disease. The CDR3 runs from the conserved cysteine through the conserved F or W. Each record gives: V gene, D gene, clone size, J gene, CDR3 DNA, CDR3 protein. A D gene is named only where the DNA matches it firmly. Clone sizes are given selectively: once, few, many, or a class where the clone is expanded.

TRBV5-4	NA	NA	TRBJ1-1	TGTGCCAGCAGCTTGGAGCTAAACACTGAAGCTTTCTTT	CASSLELNTEAFF
TRBV5-1	TRBD1	NA	TRBJ1-5	TGCGCCAGCAGCGATGGACAGGGTATTGAGCCCCAGCATTTT	CASSDGQGIEPQHF
TRBV2	NA	NA	TRBJ2-4	TGTGCCAGTCGCACAGGGAAACTGGATCGGGCCAAAAACATTCAGTACTTC	CASRTGKLDRAKNIQYF
TRBV10-3	TRBD2	NA	TRBJ2-1	TGTGCCATCAGTGCGGGACTATCTGGCAATGAGCAGTTCTTC	CAISAGLSGNEQFF
TRBV27	TRBD2	NA	TRBJ2-1	TGTGCCAGCCGCACCCCCCGACTAGCGGGACCTCACAATGAGCAGTTCTTC	CASRTPRLAGPHNEQFF
TRBV7-3	TRBD2	NA	TRBJ2-3	TGTGCCAGCAGTTCTCGAGGGAGCGGGGCCTCTCCAGATACGCAGTATTTT	CASSSRGSGASPDTQYF
TRBV29-1	NA	few	TRBJ2-1	TGCAGCGTTAGGGACACGGGGCGCAATGAGCAGTTCTTC	CSVRDTGRNEQFF
TRBV7-9	TRBD2	NA	TRBJ2-5	TGTGCCAGCAGCTTAGGACTAGCGGGGCCCCAAGAGACCCAGTACTTC	CASSLGLAGPQETQYF
TRBV6-2/TRBV6-3	TRBD1	few	TRBJ2-5	TGTGCCAGCAGTGGCGAACAGGGGCGGCTCCAAGAGACCCAGTACTTC	CASSGEQGRLQETQYF
TRBV6-5	NA	NA	TRBJ1-1	TGTGCCAGCAGTCCCACAGGGATCGCTGAAGCTTTCTTT	CASSPTGIAEAFF
TRBV5-1	TRBD1	NA	TRBJ2-2	TGCGCCAGCAGCTTGGGGGACAGGGCGAGAGGGGAGCTGTTTTTT	CASSLGDRARGELFF
TRBV20-1	TRBD2	NA	TRBJ2-1	TGCAGTGCTAGTCCCTTTGGTGGGGAGGGTGAGCAGTTCTTC	CSASPFGGEGEQFF
TRBV3-1/TRBV3-2	TRBD1	NA	TRBJ2-6	TGTGCCAGCAGCCAATGGACAGGGGGAAACTCTGGGGCCAACGTCCTGACTTTC	CASSQWTGGNSGANVLTF
TRBV5-3	NA	NA	TRBJ2-1	TGTGCCAGAGGGGCAGGCAATGAGCAGTTCTTC	CARGAGNEQFF
TRBV5-1	TRBD2	NA	TRBJ2-4	TGCGCCAGCAGCTTGGGACTAGAACTAGCGGGAGGAGGTCTGGCCAAAAACATTCAGTACTTC	CASSLGLELAGGGLAKNIQYF
TRBV5-5	TRBD1	few	TRBJ1-6	TGTGCCAGCAGCGACTTCTACCGGGACAGGGTTTTTTCACCCCTCCACTTT	CASSDFYRDRVFSPLHF
TRBV9	NA	few	TRBJ2-2	TGTGCCAGCAGTGTCGACACTGATCTAAACACCGGGGAGCTGTTTTTT	CASSVDTDLNTGELFF
TRBV5-1	NA	few	TRBJ2-7	TGCGCCAGCAGCTTGGGGGGCGCAGTGTACGAGCAGTACTTC	CASSLGGAVYEQYF
TRBV6-5	NA	NA	TRBJ2-5	TGTGCCAGCCGAGGTGACCAGTCGGAGACCCAGTACTTC	CASRGDQSETQYF
TRBV11-3	NA	NA	TRBJ2-2	TGTGCCAGCAAACAACGGGGTTTGGGCGGGGAGCTGTTTTTT	CASKQRGLGGELFF
TRBV28	NA	NA	TRBJ2-1	TGTGCCAGCAGTTTGCGGCGCAATGAGCAGTTCTTC	CASSLRRNEQFF
TRBV19	NA	NA	TRBJ1-3	TGTGCCAGTAGTATAGATCACAGAAGGATCTCTGGAAACACCATATATTTT	CASSIDHRRISGNTIYF
TRBV25-1	TRBD1	NA	TRBJ2-7	TGTGCCAGCAGTGAATTCTCCGGGACAGGATACTACGAGCAGTACTTC	CASSEFSGTGYYEQYF
TRBV4-2	TRBD2	NA	TRBJ2-5	TGTGCCAGCAGCGTGAATGGAGCGGGGGGGGGACAAGAGACCCAGTACTTC	CASSVNGAGGGQETQYF
TRBV19	TRBD1	NA	TRBJ1-2	TGTGCCAGTAGTATCTCAGGACAGGGGGATTATGGCTACACCTTC	CASSISGQGDYGYTF
TRBV5-1	TRBD1	NA	TRBJ1-1	TGCGCCAGCAGCTGGGACAGAAACCGTTTATTGAACACTGAAGCTTTCTTT	CASSWDRNRLLNTEAFF
TRBV4-1	NA	NA	TRBJ1-2	TGCGCCAGCAGCCAGGGACTGAACTATGGCTACACCTTC	CASSQGLNYGYTF
TRBV5-1	NA	NA	TRBJ2-3	TGCGCCAGCAGCTTACAGGGTGGGGATACGCAGTATTTT	CASSLQGGDTQYF
TRBV19	TRBD1	once	TRBJ2-1	TGTGCCAGTAGTAGCCGGGACAGGCCATTATCCGAGCAGTTCTTC	CASSSRDRPLSEQFF
TRBV4-1	TRBD2	NA	TRBJ2-7	TGCGCCAGCAGCAGACTAGCGGGGGGAGTCGAGCAGTACTTC	CASSRLAGGVEQYF
TRBV6-6	TRBD1	NA	TRBJ1-4	TGTGCCAGCATCGGGACAGGGTTAAATGAAAAACTGTTTTTT	CASIGTGLNEKLFF
TRBV19	TRBD1	few	TRBJ2-1	TGTGCCAGTAGACCGGGACAGGGAGACAATGAGCAGTTCTTC	CASRPGQGDNEQFF
TRBV4-2	TRBD1	NA	TRBJ2-7	TGTGCCAGCAGCCAGGCGCACGGACAGGGGCAGCACGAGCAGTACTTC	CASSQAHGQGQHEQYF
TRBV27	NA	NA	TRBJ2-2	TGTGCCAGCAGTTTATACGGACAGATCACCGGGGAGCTGTTTTTT	CASSLYGQITGELFF
TRBV18	NA	NA	TRBJ2-7	TGTGCCAGCTCACCCGACAGGAAAGCCTACGAGCAGTACTTC	CASSPDRKAYEQYF
TRBV5-1	NA	NA	TRBJ2-5	TGCGCCAGCAGCTTGGAACGGAGGGAAGAGACCCAGTACTTC	CASSLERREETQYF
TRBV4-2	NA	NA	TRBJ2-5	TGTGCCAGCAGCCAAGAAACCAGGGCTAAGGAGACCCAGTACTTC	CASSQETRAKETQYF
TRBV5-1	NA	NA	TRBJ2-7	TGCGCCAGCAGCGAGGGTAGCTTGGTTATGCAGTACTTC	CASSEGSLVMQYF
TRBV6-5	NA	once	TRBJ2-3	TGTGCCAGCAGAGCTGCGGGATCCGGCACAGATACGCAGTATTTT	CASRAAGSGTDTQYF
TRBV10-1	NA	many	TRBJ1-6	TGCGCCAGCAGTGACCCTAGCCTCCACTTT	CASSDPSLHF
TRBV6-6	TRBD1	NA	TRBJ1-1	TGTGCCAGCAGTAGGACAGGGGGCGATGGTACTGAAGCTTTCTTT	CASSRTGGDGTEAFF
TRBV7-9	NA	NA	TRBJ2-1	TGTGCCAGCAGCTTATCTACAGGGGAGCAGTTCTTC	CASSLSTGEQFF
TRBV27	TRBD2	NA	TRBJ2-2	TGTGCCAGCAGTTTGCGGGGACTAGCGGGAGTGGCCGGGGAGCTGTTTTTT	CASSLRGLAGVAGELFF
TRBV29-1	TRBD1	NA	TRBJ2-7	TGCAGCGTCGGTAACAGGGGCAGTGAGCAGTACTTC	CSVGNRGSEQYF
TRBV11-2	NA	few	TRBJ1-6	TGTGCCAGCAGCTTAGTTCCTAGTCAGGGGAATTCACCCCTCCACTTT	CASSLVPSQGNSPLHF
TRBV27	NA	NA	TRBJ2-7	TGTGCCAGCAGACGAGGGGGGGGTATTTACGAGCAGTACTTC	CASRRGGGIYEQYF
TRBV7-9	TRBD1	NA	TRBJ1-2	TGTGCCAGCAGCCGGGACAGACCACTAGGCACCTTC	CASSRDRPLGTF
TRBV19	NA	NA	TRBJ2-6	TGTGCCAGTAGTATCGGGAGCTCTGGGGCCAACGTCCTGACTTTC	CASSIGSSGANVLTF
TRBV12-3/TRBV12-4	NA	NA	TRBJ1-5	TGTGCCAGCAGTTTGGCGGGTAGGTGGCCCCAGCATTTT	CASSLAGRWPQHF
TRBV5-1	TRBD2	NA	TRBJ2-1	TGCGCCAGCAGCTTACCCCTAGCGGGGGGATACAATGAGCAGTTCTTC	CASSLPLAGGYNEQFF
TRBV30	TRBD2	once	TRBJ2-5	TGTGCCTGGACTCCCGGGGGGACCCAAGAGACCCAGTACTTC	CAWTPGGTQETQYF